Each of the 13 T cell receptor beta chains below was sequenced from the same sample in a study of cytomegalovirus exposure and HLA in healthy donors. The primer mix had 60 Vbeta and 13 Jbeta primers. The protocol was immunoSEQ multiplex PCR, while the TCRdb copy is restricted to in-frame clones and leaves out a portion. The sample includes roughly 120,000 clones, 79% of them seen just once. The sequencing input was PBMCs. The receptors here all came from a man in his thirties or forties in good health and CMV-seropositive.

The CDR3 here is CSVGSTGAAEAFF. The DNA of the CDR3 is TGCAGCGTTGGCTCGACAGGGGCCGCTGAAGCTTTCTTT. V is TRBV29-1 and J is TRBJ1-1, with 8 positions matching TRBD1. CDR3 length: 13 residues. CDR1 is SQVTM, CDR2 ANQGSEA, per germline. Unmatched junction bases numbered 7, after V lost 4 bases and J lost 6 bases.

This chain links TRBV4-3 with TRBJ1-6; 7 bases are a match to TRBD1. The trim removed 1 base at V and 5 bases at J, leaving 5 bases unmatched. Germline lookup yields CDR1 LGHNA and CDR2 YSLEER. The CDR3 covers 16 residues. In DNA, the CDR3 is TGCGCCAGCAGCCAAGCCGGGACAGTTGATAATTCACCCCTCCACTTT. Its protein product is CASSQAGTVDNSPLHF.

Here the CDR3 reads CASSPSTGLDTQYF. The CDR3 nucleotides are TGTGCCAGCAGTCCGTCTACAGGGCTGGATACGCAGTATTTT. The V call is TRBV6-5, the J call TRBJ2-3; possibly TRBD1 for D (6 bases). V dropped 5 bases and J dropped 6 bases, with 15 bases sitting between them. Germline V lookup: CDR1 MNHEY, CDR2 SVGAGI. The length of the CDR3 is 14 residues.

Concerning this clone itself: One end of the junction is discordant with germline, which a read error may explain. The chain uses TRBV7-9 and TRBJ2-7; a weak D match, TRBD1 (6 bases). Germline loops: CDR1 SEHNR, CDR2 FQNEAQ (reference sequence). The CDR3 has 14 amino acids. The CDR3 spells CSSSLVDRSYEQYF. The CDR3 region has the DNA TGTTCCAGCAGCTTAGTCGACAGGAGCTACGAGCAGTACTTC.

CDR3 in DNA: TGTGCCAGCAGCTTGGACCAGGTGAATGAGCAGTTCTTC. It codes for CASSLDQVNEQFF. The chain employs TRBV5-6 and TRBJ2-1, with no clear D. Trimming shortened V by 0 bases and J by 7 bases, and 8 bases separated the two germline ends. The CDR3 is made up of 13 amino acids. From germline, CDR1 is SGHDT and CDR2 YYEEEE.

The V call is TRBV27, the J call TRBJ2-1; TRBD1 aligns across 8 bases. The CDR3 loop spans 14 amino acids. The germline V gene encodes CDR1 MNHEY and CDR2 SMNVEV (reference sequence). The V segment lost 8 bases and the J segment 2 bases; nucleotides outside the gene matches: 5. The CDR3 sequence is CASGLTGAYNEQFF. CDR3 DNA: TGTGCCAGCGGACTGACAGGGGCCTACAATGAGCAGTTCTTC.

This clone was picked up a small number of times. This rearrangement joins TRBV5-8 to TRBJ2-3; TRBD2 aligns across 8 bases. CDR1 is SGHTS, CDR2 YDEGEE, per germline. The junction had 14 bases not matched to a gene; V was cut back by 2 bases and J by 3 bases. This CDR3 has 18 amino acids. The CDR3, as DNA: TGTGCCAGCAGCTTACCCCCCGGACTAGCATGGGGGACAGATACGCAGTATTTT. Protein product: CASSLPPGLAWGTDTQYF.

DNA for the CDR3: TGTGCCAGCAGCTGGGGGGACCCCTCTGGAAACACCATATATTTT. Translation: CASSWGDPSGNTIYF. The J gene is TRBJ1-3, the V gene TRBV11-3, with D perhaps matching TRBD1 (5 bases). The V end was cut by 4 bases, the J end by 0 bases, with 10 bases between. From germline, CDR1 is SGHNT and CDR2 YENEEA. The CDR3 extends over 15 amino acids.

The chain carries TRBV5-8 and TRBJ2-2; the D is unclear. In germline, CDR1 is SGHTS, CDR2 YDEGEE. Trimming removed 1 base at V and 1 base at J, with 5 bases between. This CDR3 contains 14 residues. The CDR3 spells CASSLFRNTGELFF. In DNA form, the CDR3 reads TGTGCCAGCAGCTTGTTCAGGAACACCGGGGAGCTGTTTTTT.

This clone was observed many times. In nucleotides, the CDR3 is TGCGCCAGCAGCTTGCAACAGGGTAGTGATGGCTACACCTTC. Its translation: CASSLQQGSDGYTF. The rearrangement links TRBV5-1 to TRBJ1-2; TRBD1 might be the D (6 bases). Trimming took off 1 base at V and 6 bases at J, with 13 bases between the two ends. The CDR3 contains 14 residues. CDR1 SGHRS and CDR2 YFSETQ come from the germline V gene.

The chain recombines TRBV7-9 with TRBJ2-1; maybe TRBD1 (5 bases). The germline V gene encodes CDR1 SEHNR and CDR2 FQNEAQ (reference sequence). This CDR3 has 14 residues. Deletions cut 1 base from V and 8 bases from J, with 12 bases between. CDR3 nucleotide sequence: TGTGCCAGCAGCTTAGTAGGGGCGTTTGATGAGCAGTTCTTC. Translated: CASSLVGAFDEQFF.

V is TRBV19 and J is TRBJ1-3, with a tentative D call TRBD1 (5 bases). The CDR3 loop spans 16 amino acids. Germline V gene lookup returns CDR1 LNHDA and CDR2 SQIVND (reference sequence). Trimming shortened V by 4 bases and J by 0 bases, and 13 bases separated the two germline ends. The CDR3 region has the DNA TGTGCCAGTAGTAGGGGACTTGGGGCCTCTGGAAACACCATATATTTT. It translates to CASSRGLGASGNTIYF.

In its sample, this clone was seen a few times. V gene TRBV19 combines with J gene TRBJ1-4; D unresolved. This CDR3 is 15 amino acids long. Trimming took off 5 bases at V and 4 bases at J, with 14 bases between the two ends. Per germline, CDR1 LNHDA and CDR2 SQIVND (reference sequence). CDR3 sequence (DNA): TGTGCCAGTAGTTTTTACCGGGAAGGTAATGAAAAACTGTTTTTT. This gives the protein CASSFYREGNEKLFF. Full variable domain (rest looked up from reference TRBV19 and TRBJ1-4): DGGITQSPKYLFRKEGQNVTLSCEQNLNHDAMYWYRQDPGQGLRLIYYSQIVNDFQKGDIAEGYSVSREKKESFPLTVTSAQKNPTAFYLCASSFYREGNEKLFFGSGTQLSVL.